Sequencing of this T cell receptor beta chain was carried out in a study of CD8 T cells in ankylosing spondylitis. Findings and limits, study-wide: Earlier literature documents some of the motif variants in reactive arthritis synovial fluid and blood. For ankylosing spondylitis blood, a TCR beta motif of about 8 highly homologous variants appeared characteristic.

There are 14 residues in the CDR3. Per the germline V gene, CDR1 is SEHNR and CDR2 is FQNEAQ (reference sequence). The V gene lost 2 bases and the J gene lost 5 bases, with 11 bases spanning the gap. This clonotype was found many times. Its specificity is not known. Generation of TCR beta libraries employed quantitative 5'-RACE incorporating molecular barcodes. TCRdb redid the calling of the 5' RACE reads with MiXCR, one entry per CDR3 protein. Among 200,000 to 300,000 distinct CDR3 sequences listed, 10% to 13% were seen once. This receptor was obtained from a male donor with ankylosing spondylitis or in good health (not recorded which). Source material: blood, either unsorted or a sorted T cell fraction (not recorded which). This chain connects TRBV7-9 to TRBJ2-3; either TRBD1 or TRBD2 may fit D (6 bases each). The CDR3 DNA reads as TGTGCCAGCAGCTTACTGGGGGGCAAAGATACGCAGTATTTT. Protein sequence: CASSLLGGKDTQYF.